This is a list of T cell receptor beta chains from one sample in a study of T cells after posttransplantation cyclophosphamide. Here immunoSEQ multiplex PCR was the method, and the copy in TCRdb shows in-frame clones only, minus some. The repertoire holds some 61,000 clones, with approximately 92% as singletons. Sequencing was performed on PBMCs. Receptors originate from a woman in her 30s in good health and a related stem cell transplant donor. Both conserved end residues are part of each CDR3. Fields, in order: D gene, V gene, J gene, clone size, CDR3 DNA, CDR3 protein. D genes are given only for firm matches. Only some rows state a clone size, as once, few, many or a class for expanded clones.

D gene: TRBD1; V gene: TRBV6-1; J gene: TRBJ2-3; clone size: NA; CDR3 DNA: TGTGCCAGCAGTGAAAGGCAGGGGGCGGGAGATACGCAGTATTTT; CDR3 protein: CASSERQGAGDTQYF
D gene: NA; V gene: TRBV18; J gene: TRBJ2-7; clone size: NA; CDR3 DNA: TGTGCCAGTACCGTCCAGGGAGCGAGTTATTCGGACTTC; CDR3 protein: CASTVQGASYSDF
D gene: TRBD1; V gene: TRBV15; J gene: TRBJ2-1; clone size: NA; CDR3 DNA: TGTGCCACCAGCAGAAACCGGGACAGACTCAATGAGCAGTTCTTC; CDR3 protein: CATSRNRDRLNEQFF
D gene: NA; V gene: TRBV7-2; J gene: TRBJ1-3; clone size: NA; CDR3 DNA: TGTGCCAGCAGCCCCATCGCAGGGATTGCTGGAAACACCATATATTTT; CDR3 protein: CASSPIAGIAGNTIYF
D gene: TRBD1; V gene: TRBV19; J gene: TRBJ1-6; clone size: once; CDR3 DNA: TGTGCCAGTAGTATTACGGGGACAGCTTTACCCCTCCACTTT; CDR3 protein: CASSITGTALPLHF
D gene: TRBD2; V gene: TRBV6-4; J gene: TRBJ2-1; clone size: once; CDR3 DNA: TGTGCCAGCATTGCCGGACTAGCGGGGGGGGACAATGAGCAGTTCTTC; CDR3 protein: CASIAGLAGGDNEQFF
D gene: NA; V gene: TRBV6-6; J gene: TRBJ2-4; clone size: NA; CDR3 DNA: TGTGCCAGCAGTTACGAGGCGGGAAACATTCAGTACTTC; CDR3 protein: CASSYEAGNIQYF
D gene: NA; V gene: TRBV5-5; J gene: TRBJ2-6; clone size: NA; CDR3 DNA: TGTGCCAGCAGCTATGGGGGTGGGAGGGCCAACGTCCTGACTTTC; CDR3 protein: CASSYGGGRANVLTF
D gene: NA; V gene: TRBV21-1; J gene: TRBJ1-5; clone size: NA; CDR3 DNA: TGTGCCACCGACAGGGTCGGTCAGCCCCAGCATTTT; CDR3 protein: CATDRVGQPQHF
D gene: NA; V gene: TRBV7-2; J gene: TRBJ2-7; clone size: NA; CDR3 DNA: TGTGCCAGCAGCTTGGGGGGCGGATACGAGCAGTACTTC; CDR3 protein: CASSLGGGYEQYF
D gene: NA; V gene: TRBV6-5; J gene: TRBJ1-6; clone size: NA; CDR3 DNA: TGTGCCAGCAGTTCTTCAGGGGAGCATTCACCCCTCCACTTT; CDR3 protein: CASSSSGEHSPLHF
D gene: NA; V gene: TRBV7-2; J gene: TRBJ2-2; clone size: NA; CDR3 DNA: TGTGCCAGCAGCCCTGGACTTGACACCGGGGAGCTGTTTTTT; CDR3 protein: CASSPGLDTGELFF
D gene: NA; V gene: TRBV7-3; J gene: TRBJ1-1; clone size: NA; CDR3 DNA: TGTGCCAGCAGCCCCAATGGCGGGGCGACTGAAGCTTTCTTT; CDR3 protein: CASSPNGGATEAFF
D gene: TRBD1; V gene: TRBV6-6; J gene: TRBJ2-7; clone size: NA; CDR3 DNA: TGTGCCAGCGGCGCTACGGGACAGGGGGCCTACGAGCAGTACTTC; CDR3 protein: CASGATGQGAYEQYF
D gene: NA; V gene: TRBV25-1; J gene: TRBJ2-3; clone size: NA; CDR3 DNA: TGTGCCAGCAGTCCGTCGTTCGACTATAGCACAGATACGCAGTATTTT; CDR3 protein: CASSPSFDYSTDTQYF
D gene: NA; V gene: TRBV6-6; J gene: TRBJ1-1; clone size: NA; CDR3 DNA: TGTGCCAGCAGTCCCCCGGTGGGGATTGGGAACACTGAAGCTTTCTTT; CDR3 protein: CASSPPVGIGNTEAFF
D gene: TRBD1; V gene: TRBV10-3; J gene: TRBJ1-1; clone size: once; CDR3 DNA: TGTGCCATCAGTGAGTCAACAGGGGCGGGCACTGAAGCTTTCTTT; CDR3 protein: CAISESTGAGTEAFF
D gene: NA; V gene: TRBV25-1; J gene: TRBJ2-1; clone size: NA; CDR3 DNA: TGTGCCAGCAGTGGACAGAACTCCTACAATGAGCAGTTCTTC; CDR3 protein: CASSGQNSYNEQFF
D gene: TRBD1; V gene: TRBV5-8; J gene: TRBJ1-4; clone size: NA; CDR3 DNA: TGTGCCAGCAGCTCACACGACAGGGGGCGGACTAATGAAAAACTGTTTTTT; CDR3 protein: CASSSHDRGRTNEKLFF
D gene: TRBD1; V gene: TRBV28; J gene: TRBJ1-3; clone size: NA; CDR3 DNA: TGTGCCACTAATACAGGGGGCCCAGTCGGAAACACCATATATTTT; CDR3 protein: CATNTGGPVGNTIYF
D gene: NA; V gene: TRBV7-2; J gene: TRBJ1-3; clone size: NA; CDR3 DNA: TGTGCCAGCAGCTTAATGGCGCAAGCTGGAAACACCATATATTTT; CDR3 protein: CASSLMAQAGNTIYF
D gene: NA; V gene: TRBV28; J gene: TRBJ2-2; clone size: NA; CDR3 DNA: TGTGCCAGCAGTTTATCCGGGGTGGCCGGGGAGCTGTTTTTT; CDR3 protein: CASSLSGVAGELFF
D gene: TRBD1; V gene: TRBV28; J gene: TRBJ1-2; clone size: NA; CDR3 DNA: TGTGCCAGCAGGAACAGGGGCCCTACTAACTATGGCTACACCTTC; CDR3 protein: CASRNRGPTNYGYTF
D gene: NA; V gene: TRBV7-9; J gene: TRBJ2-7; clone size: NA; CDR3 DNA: TGTGCCAGCAGTTGGGCCGGGGTCAACTCCTACGAGCAGTACTTC; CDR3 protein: CASSWAGVNSYEQYF
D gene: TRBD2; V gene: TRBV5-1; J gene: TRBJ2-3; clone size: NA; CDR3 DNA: TGCGCCAGCAGCCCAGGGACTAGCGGGCCCACCGATACGCAGTATTTT; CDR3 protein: CASSPGTSGPTDTQYF
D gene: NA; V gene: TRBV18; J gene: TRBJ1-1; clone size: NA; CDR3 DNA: TGTGCCAGCTCACCCAGAGAGGGGCCCACTGAAGCTTTCTTT; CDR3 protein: CASSPREGPTEAFF
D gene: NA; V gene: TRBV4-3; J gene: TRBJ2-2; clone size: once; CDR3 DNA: TGCGCCAGCAGCCAACAAGTCGGATTGCCCGGGGAGCTGTTTTTT; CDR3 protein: CASSQQVGLPGELFF
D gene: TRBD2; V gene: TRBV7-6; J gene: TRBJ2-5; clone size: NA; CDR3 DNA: TGTGCCAGCAGAATCGGGGGGGCCTTCCCGAAAGGAGAGACCCAGTACTTC; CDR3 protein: CASRIGGAFPKGETQYF
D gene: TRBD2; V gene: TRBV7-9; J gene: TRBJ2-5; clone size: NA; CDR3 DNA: TGTGCCAGCAGCTTTCCAGCGGGGGGGCCGGAGACCCAGTACTTC; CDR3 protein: CASSFPAGGPETQYF
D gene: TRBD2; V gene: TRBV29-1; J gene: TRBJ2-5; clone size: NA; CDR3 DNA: TGCAGCGTCCCGGGACTAGCGGGGGGGACCCAAGAGACCCAGTACTTC; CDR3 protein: CSVPGLAGGTQETQYF
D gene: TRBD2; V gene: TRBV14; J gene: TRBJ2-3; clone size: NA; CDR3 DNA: TGTGCCAGCAGCCTTCAGAGCGGGGACACAGATACGCAGTATTTT; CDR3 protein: CASSLQSGDTDTQYF
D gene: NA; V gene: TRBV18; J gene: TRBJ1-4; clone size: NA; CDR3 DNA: TGTGCCAGCTCACCAGACGTGGGGGCGAGTGAAAAACTGTTTTTT; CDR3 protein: CASSPDVGASEKLFF
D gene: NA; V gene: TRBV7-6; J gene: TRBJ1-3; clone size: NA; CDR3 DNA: TGTGCCAGCAGCTCCCTACGGGGGCGGTCAGATGGAAACACCATATATTTT; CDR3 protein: CASSSLRGRSDGNTIYF
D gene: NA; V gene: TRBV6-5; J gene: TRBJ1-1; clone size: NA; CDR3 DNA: TGTGCCAGCAGTCGGGGACACCCGAACACTGAAGCTTTCTTT; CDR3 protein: CASSRGHPNTEAFF
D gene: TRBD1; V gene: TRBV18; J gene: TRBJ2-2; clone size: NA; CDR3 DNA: TGTGCCAGCTCGGAGGACAGGATGGACGGGGAGCTGTTTTTT; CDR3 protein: CASSEDRMDGELFF
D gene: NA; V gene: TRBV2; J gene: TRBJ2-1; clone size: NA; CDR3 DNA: TGTGCCAGCAGGGCAGTGGGGAATGAGCAGTTCTTC; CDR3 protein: CASRAVGNEQFF
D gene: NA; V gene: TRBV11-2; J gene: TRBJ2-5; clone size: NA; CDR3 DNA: TGTGCCAGCACCCGGATGGGCCAAGAGACCCAGTACTTC; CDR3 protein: CASTRMGQETQYF
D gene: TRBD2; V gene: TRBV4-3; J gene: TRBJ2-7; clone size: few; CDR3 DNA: TGCGCCAGCAGCCAAGGAGCGGGATTCCAATACGAGCAGTACTTC; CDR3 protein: CASSQGAGFQYEQYF
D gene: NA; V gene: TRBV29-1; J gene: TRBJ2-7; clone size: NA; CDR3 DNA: TGCAGCGTTGTTACCGCGGCCGACGAGCAGTACTTC; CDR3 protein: CSVVTAADEQYF
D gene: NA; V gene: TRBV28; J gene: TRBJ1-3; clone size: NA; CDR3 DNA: TGTGCCAGCAGTTTATTCCAGGGCCTTTCTGGAAACACCATATATTTT; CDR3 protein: CASSLFQGLSGNTIYF
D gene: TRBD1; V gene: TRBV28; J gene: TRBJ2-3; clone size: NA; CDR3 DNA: TGTGCCAGCAGTTTATTCGGGACAGGGACCGGTACGCAGTATTTT; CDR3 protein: CASSLFGTGTGTQYF